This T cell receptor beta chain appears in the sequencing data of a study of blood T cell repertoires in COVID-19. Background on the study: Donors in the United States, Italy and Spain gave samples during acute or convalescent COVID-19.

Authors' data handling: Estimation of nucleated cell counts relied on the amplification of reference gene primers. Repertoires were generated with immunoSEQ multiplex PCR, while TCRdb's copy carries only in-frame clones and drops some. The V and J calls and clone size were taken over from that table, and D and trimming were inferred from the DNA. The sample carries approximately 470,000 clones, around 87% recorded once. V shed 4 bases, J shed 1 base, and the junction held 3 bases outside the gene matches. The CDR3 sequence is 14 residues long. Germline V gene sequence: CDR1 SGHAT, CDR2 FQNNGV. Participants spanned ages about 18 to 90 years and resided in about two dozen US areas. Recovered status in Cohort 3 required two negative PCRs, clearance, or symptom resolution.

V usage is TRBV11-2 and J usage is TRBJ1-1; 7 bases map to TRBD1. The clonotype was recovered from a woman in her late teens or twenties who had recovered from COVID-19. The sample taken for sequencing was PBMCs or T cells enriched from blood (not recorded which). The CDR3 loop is CASSSRTGNTEAFF. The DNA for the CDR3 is TGTGCCAGCAGCTCCCGGACAGGGAACACTGAAGCTTTCTTT.